Below are 16 T cell receptor beta chains sequenced from a single sample in a study of blood T cell repertoires in COVID-19. Method: immunoSEQ multiplex PCR; TCRdb's copy keeps in-frame clones and lacks some. The sample shows around 250,000 clones, about 82% of them seen only once. The material sequenced was peripheral blood. These receptors all stem from a man aged 45-65 years with active or convalescent COVID-19.

This clone appeared a few times. The chain employs TRBV28 and TRBJ2-1, with D perhaps matching TRBD2 (5 bases). Germline CDR1 and CDR2: MDHEN and SYDVKM. This CDR3 comprises 15 residues. V was clipped by 6 bases and J by 7 bases, with 19 bases between them. The chain's CDR3 is CASSLPLTSRNEQFF. In DNA, the CDR3 is TGTGCCAGCAGCCTTCCCCTAACTAGTAGGAATGAGCAGTTCTTC.

The V call is TRBV15, the J call TRBJ1-1; no clear D gene. The CDR3 spans 13 residues. Germline values: CDR1 LNHNV, CDR2 YYDKDF (reference sequence). The germline V and J ends were trimmed by 3 bases and 1 base, with 6 bases remaining between them. CDR3 sequence reads: CATSRQANTEAFF. The CDR3, as DNA: TGTGCCACCAGCAGGCAGGCGAACACTGAAGCTTTCTTT.

A single count supports this clone. The J gene is TRBJ2-7, the V gene TRBV4-2; 9 positions agree with TRBD1. The CDR3 totals 16 residues. V was clipped by 1 base and J by 2 bases; unmatched bases: 6. The germline V gene has CDR1 LGHNA and CDR2 YNFKEQ. The CDR3 region is CASSQAGQGSTYEQYF. In DNA form, the CDR3 reads TGTGCCAGCAGCCAAGCGGGACAGGGTTCAACCTACGAGCAGTACTTC.

The rearrangement links TRBV28 to TRBJ1-1; perhaps TRBD1 as D (6 bases). The CDR3 is 13 amino acids. The germline V gene has CDR1 MDHEN and CDR2 SYDVKM. Trimming shortened V by 3 bases and J by 7 bases, and 12 bases separated the two germline ends. CDR3 protein: CASSLGQGLEAFF. In DNA form, the CDR3 reads TGTGCCAGCAGTTTGGGGCAGGGGCTTGAAGCTTTCTTT.

The V and J genes are TRBV5-1 and TRBJ2-3; tentative D call: TRBD2 (6 bases). Trimming removed 0 bases from V and 6 bases from J, with 8 bases in between. This CDR3 is 13 amino acids long. CDR1 and CDR2 (germline): SGHRS, YFSETQ. The CDR3 sequence is CASSLAGRDTQYF. CDR3 in DNA: TGCGCCAGCAGCTTGGCTGGGAGGGATACGCAGTATTTT.

This clone was seen only a few times. The V call is TRBV10-3, the J call TRBJ2-3; D is possibly TRBD2 (6 bases). Trimming stripped 8 bases from V and 6 bases from J, with 21 bases between. The CDR3 spans 15 residues. Looked up from germline, CDR1 is ENHRY and CDR2 is SYGVKD. The CDR3 reads CAIVGGKSGTDTQYF. The CDR3 bases are TGTGCCATCGTGGGGGGTAAGTCGGGAACTGATACGCAGTATTTT.

The V call is TRBV7-2, the J call TRBJ1-5; unclear D gene. Trimming took off 1 base at V and 5 bases at J, with 9 bases between the two ends. The germline CDR1 and CDR2 sequences are SGHTA and FQGNSA. The CDR3 covers 14 residues. CDR3 DNA sequence: TGTGCCAGCAGCTTAGAGCACCCTTATCAGCCCCAGCATTTT. It yields the protein CASSLEHPYQPQHF. The whole variable domain, remainder taken from reference TRBV7-2 and TRBJ1-5, is GAGVSQSPSNKVTEKGKDVELRCDPISGHTALYWYRQSLGQGLEFLIYFQGNSAPDKSGLPSDRFSAERTGGSVSTLTIQRTQQEDSAVYLCASSLEHPYQPQHFGDGTRLSIL.

This chain connects TRBV19 to TRBJ2-1; D perhaps matches TRBD2 (5 bases). Looked up from germline, CDR1 is LNHDA and CDR2 is SQIVND (reference sequence). V lost 5 bases and J 7 bases, leaving 9 bases between the germline ends. The CDR3 loop spans 12 amino acids. The chain's CDR3 is CASSDEGNEQFF. The CDR3 DNA reads TGTGCCAGTAGTGATGAGGGAAATGAGCAGTTCTTC.

The chain joins TRBV18 to TRBJ1-6; 8 nucleotides line up with TRBD1. The germline V gene encodes CDR1 KGHSH and CDR2 LQKENI. There are 15 residues in the CDR3. V shed 6 bases, J shed 8 bases, and the junction held 9 bases outside the gene matches. CDR3 residues: CASSLSQQGDSPLHF. The CDR3 DNA reads TGTGCCAGCTCCCTTTCGCAACAGGGGGATTCACCCCTCCACTTT. Full variable domain (remainder filled in from reference TRBV18 and TRBJ1-6): NAGVMQNPRHLVRRRGQEARLRCSPMKGHSHVYWYRQLPEEGLKFMVYLQKENIIDESGMPKERFSAEFPKEGPSILRIQQVVRGDSAAYFCASSLSQQGDSPLHFGNGTRLTVT.

The V call is TRBV5-1, the J call TRBJ2-2; maybe TRBD1 (5 bases). The ends were cut back, 4 bases at V and 7 bases at J, with 11 bases in the middle. The V gene's germline CDR1 is SGHRS and CDR2 YFSETQ. This CDR3 is 13 amino acids long. The CDR3 spells CASSKGVDGELFF. DNA for the CDR3: TGCGCCAGCAGCAAAGGGGTAGACGGGGAGCTGTTTTTT.

A remark on this clone: Other DNA sequences of this sample code for an identical CDR3. This rearrangement joins TRBV20-1 to TRBJ1-1; D gene uncertain. V was pared by 3 bases and J by 7 bases, with 9 bases between. Looked up from germline, CDR1 is DFQATT and CDR2 is SNEGSKA (reference sequence). The CDR3 has 11 residues. This chain's CDR3 is CSASSGHEAFF. In DNA, the CDR3 is TGCAGTGCTAGTTCGGGTCATGAAGCTTTCTTT.

The chain uses TRBV9 and TRBJ2-1, with 8 bases fitting TRBD2. The CDR3 totals 14 residues. The germline V gene encodes CDR1 SGDLS and CDR2 YYNGEE. V dropped 4 bases and J dropped 10; count of bases not matched to a gene: 10. In nucleotides, the CDR3 is TGTGCCAGCAGCCCCCGGACTAGCACCCGCGAGCAGTTCTTC. Its protein is CASSPRTSTREQFF.

The chain has TRBV6-6 and TRBJ2-7; D is ambiguous. Trimming removed 6 bases at V and 1 base at J, with 13 bases between. The CDR3 length is 14 residues. Germline V gene data show CDR1 as MNHNY and CDR2 as SVGAGI (reference sequence). CDR3 DNA: TGTGCCAGCAGCCATGTTGGGCGTTCCTACGAGCAGTACTTC. This translates into CASSHVGRSYEQYF.

The rearrangement joins TRBV10-2 to TRBJ2-3; perhaps TRBD2 as D (6 bases). This CDR3 region has 16 residues. V was trimmed by 3 bases and J by 1 base, leaving 14 bases between them. Germline V CDR1 and CDR2: WSHSY, SAAADI. Here the CDR3 DNA reads TGCGCCAGCAGTGATTCCGCTAGCGTTCGCACAGATACGCAGTATTTT. Its translation is CASSDSASVRTDTQYF.

The V and J genes are TRBV11-2 and TRBJ1-4; 9 positions match TRBD1. The germline V gene has CDR1 SGHAT and CDR2 FQNNGV. The junction had 8 bases not matched to a gene; V was cut back by 5 bases and J by 13 bases. The CDR3 consists of 13 residues. DNA of the CDR3: TGTGCCAGCAGCCCAGCCGGGACAGGGTCACTGTTTTTT. Translation: CASSPAGTGSLFF.

This clone has more than one count but fewer than ten. The chain couples TRBV29-1 to TRBJ2-1; D might be TRBD2 (5 bases). CDR1 SQVTM and CDR2 ANQGSEA come from the germline V gene. Between the trimmed V and J ends, which lost 8 bases and 0 bases, there was a span of 14 bases. The CDR3 runs to 14 residues. CDR3 nucleotide sequence: TGCAGCTATGTGGTGGGGAGCTCCTACAATGAGCAGTTCTTC. It translates to CSYVVGSSYNEQFF.